These T cell receptor beta chains were read from a single sample in a study of identical twins. TCRdb processed the 5' RACE reads anew with MiXCR; each CDR3 protein has one entry. The repertoire consists of under 300,000 distinct CDR3 sequences, with approximately 11% occurring once and the leading ten covering approximately 4%. This same sample was also taken into another study, of yellow fever vaccine responses in identical twins.

The sequenced material came from memory (CD45RO+) T cells sorted from blood. The receptor source for this set is a woman between 18 and 29 years old in good health. Both conserved end residues are part of each CDR3. A D gene is named only where the DNA matches it firmly. Expanded clones get a size class; other rows say once, few or many, or leave the size out.

TRBJ2-7	-	TRBD1	TRBV20-1	TGCAGTGCTAGTGGGGACAGGGATGACGAGCAGTACTTC	CSASGDRDDEQYF
TRBJ2-2	-	-	TRBV28	TGTGCCAGCATCTTGGCCAGTCGAGCCACCGGGGAGCTGTTTTTT	CASILASRATGELFF
TRBJ2-3	-	-	TRBV7-6	TGTGCCAGCAGCTTAAAGGGGCTTAGCACAGATACGCAGTATTTT	CASSLKGLSTDTQYF
TRBJ2-1	-	TRBD2	TRBV20-1	TGCAGTGCTAGAGCCAGCGGGAGGGCCTTCTACAATGAGCAGTTCTTC	CSARASGRAFYNEQFF
TRBJ2-2	few	TRBD2	TRBV20-1	TGCAGTGCTAGAGATCCCAGGCGGGGGGCAGCCCCCGGGGAGCTGTTTTTT	CSARDPRRGAAPGELFF
TRBJ2-6	-	-	TRBV6-5	TGTGCCAGCAGTTACTTTAAGGGGACCTCTGGGGCCAACGTCCTGACTTTC	CASSYFKGTSGANVLTF
TRBJ1-4	many	-	TRBV7-9	TGTGCCAGCAGCTCTGACAGGCGAGGGGAAAAACTGTTTTTT	CASSSDRRGEKLFF
TRBJ2-3	many	-	TRBV29-1	TGCAGCGCCGCGACAGGAGTCCCAGATACGCAGTATTTT	CSAATGVPDTQYF
TRBJ2-7	-	-	TRBV20-1	TGCAGTGCTAGAGAGGGAGTCCGCGGGAATGTGGGGGAGCAGTACTTC	CSAREGVRGNVGEQYF
TRBJ1-6	many	TRBD1	TRBV9	TGTGCCAGCAGCGTAGAGGGACAGGGAGTTTCACCCCTCCACTTT	CASSVEGQGVSPLHF
TRBJ2-2	-	-	TRBV7-9	TGTGCCAGCAGCTTTGGCGGGTCGAACACCGGGGAGCTGTTTTTT	CASSFGGSNTGELFF
TRBJ2-5	-	-	TRBV27	TGTGCCAGCAGTCCCACAGGTGCTCGCGAGACCCAGTACTTC	CASSPTGARETQYF
TRBJ2-1	-	TRBD2	TRBV29-1	TGCAGCGCAGAAGCAACTAGCGGGAGAGGGAATGAGCAGTTCTTC	CSAEATSGRGNEQFF
TRBJ1-2	few	TRBD1	TRBV9	TGTGCCAGCAGCGGCCGGGACAGGGGGTCTTTGTGGTATGGCTACACCTTC	CASSGRDRGSLWYGYTF
TRBJ2-2	-	-	TRBV29-1	TGCAGCGCGTGGGGCGCCGGGGAGCTGTTTTTT	CSAWGAGELFF
TRBJ2-7	-	-	TRBV6-1	TGTGCCAGCAGTGTCGGGGGAGGAACCTACGAGCAGTACTTC	CASSVGGGTYEQYF
TRBJ1-2	few	TRBD1	TRBV29-1	TGCAGCGTTGGGGACAGGGAAGTCGGCTACACCTTC	CSVGDREVGYTF
TRBJ2-5	many	-	TRBV12-3/TRBV12-4	TGTGCCAGCAACCGGGGGCAAGAGACCCAGTACTTC	CASNRGQETQYF
TRBJ2-7	once	-	TRBV30	TGTGCCTGGAGCACAGGTCCCTACGAGCAGTACTTC	CAWSTGPYEQYF
TRBJ2-7	-	TRBD2	TRBV20-1	TGCAGTTTACCCCGACTAGCGGGACCTTACGAGCAGTACTTC	CSLPRLAGPYEQYF
TRBJ2-5	few	TRBD2	TRBV6-1	TGTGCCAGCAGTAGGACTAGCGGGAGGGTCTTGACGGAGGAGACCCAGTACTTC	CASSRTSGRVLTEETQYF
TRBJ2-1	few	-	TRBV5-1	TGCGCCAGCAGCTTGACAGGGGAGGTGTTTAATGAGCAGTTCTTC	CASSLTGEVFNEQFF
TRBJ2-5	-	TRBD2	TRBV12-3/TRBV12-4	TGTGCCAGCAGTTTCGTAGCGGGCGGAATAAAAGAGACCCAGTACTTC	CASSFVAGGIKETQYF
TRBJ2-7	many	-	TRBV5-1	TGCGCCAGCAGCTTCCGGGAAGTTTTTGACGAGCAGTACTTC	CASSFREVFDEQYF
TRBJ2-3	many	-	TRBV4-1	TGCGCCAGCAGCCCCCTTCGGGCAGGGCCCGATACGCAGTATTTT	CASSPLRAGPDTQYF
TRBJ1-1	few	TRBD1	TRBV12-3/TRBV12-4	TGTGCCAGCAGTTTAGGAAGCAGGGACAGGGGAGCTTTCTTT	CASSLGSRDRGAFF
TRBJ2-3	-	TRBD1	TRBV3-1	TGTGCCAGCAGCAACAGGGGAATAGATACGCAGTATTTT	CASSNRGIDTQYF
TRBJ1-1	-	-	TRBV7-3	TGTGCCAGCAGCTTGACGGGCGTACCGAACACTGAAGCTTTCTTT	CASSLTGVPNTEAFF
TRBJ2-5	few	-	TRBV5-1	TGCGCCAGCAGCTTGGCTGGGAATACGGAGACCCAGTACTTC	CASSLAGNTETQYF
TRBJ2-2	few	-	TRBV30	TGTGCCTGGAGTCATGGCGATAAGAACACCGGGGAGCTGTTTTTT	CAWSHGDKNTGELFF
TRBJ2-1	many	-	TRBV15	TGTGCCACCAGCTGGAAGGACGTGAGCTCCTACAATGAGCAGTTCTTC	CATSWKDVSSYNEQFF
TRBJ2-7	few	-	TRBV20-1	TGCAGTGCTAGGACGCTGGAACACGGAGAGCAGTACTTC	CSARTLEHGEQYF
TRBJ2-2	few	TRBD2	TRBV6-5	TGTGCCAGCAGTTCCCGGGAGGGGCGAGGGACCGGGGAGCTGTTTTTT	CASSSREGRGTGELFF
TRBJ2-7	few	-	TRBV29-1	TGCAGCGTCGACCCCGTAGAGGAGCAGTACTTC	CSVDPVEEQYF
TRBJ2-2	-	-	TRBV2	TGTGCCAGCAGTGAATCCAGTAGTGGCACCGGGGAGCTGTTTTTT	CASSESSSGTGELFF
TRBJ2-2	many	TRBD1	TRBV12-3/TRBV12-4	TGTGCCAGCAAGGGACAGGGTGACACCGGGGAGCTGTTTTTT	CASKGQGDTGELFF
TRBJ2-7	-	-	TRBV20-1	TGCAGTGCTAGAGAATCAGGGCGGTACCCCTACGAGCAGTACTTC	CSARESGRYPYEQYF
TRBJ2-1	-	TRBD2	TRBV11-1	TGTGCCAGCAGCCCTCGCGGGGGTGAGCAGTTCTTC	CASSPRGGEQFF
TRBJ1-1	-	-	TRBV7-9	TGTGCCAGCAGCCGGGACAAGAACACTGAAGCTTTCTTT	CASSRDKNTEAFF
TRBJ2-5	many	TRBD1	TRBV5-6	TGTGCCAGCAGCCTTATAACAAACAGGGGGCCTGGGGAGACCCAGTACTTC	CASSLITNRGPGETQYF
TRBJ2-7	-	-	TRBV20-1	TGCAGTGCTAGAGCGGGGCCCTACGAGCAGTACTTC	CSARAGPYEQYF
TRBJ2-7	few	-	TRBV28	TGTGCCAGCAGTTTGAACCTTGGAGAGCAGTACTTC	CASSLNLGEQYF
TRBJ2-5	few	-	TRBV30	TGTGCCTGGAATCGGGACTTCCAAGAGACCCAGTACTTC	CAWNRDFQETQYF
TRBJ2-4	few	-	TRBV18	TGTGCCAGCTCACCAAACACTTCCAAAAACATTCAGTACTTC	CASSPNTSKNIQYF
TRBJ1-2	-	TRBD1	TRBV20-1	TGCAGTGCTAGTCGACAGGGAACCAACTATGGCTACACCTTC	CSASRQGTNYGYTF
TRBJ1-5	once	-	TRBV7-9	TGTGCCAGCAGCTTAGCGGGCCTACAGCCCCAGCATTTT	CASSLAGLQPQHF
TRBJ2-4	-	-	TRBV18	TGTGCCAGCTCAATTCGAGAAGAAACCAAAAACATTCAGTACTTC	CASSIREETKNIQYF
TRBJ2-7	few	-	TRBV20-1	TGCAGTGCTAGAGACTTGGCACGCCTAGAGACCTACGAGCAGTACTTC	CSARDLARLETYEQYF
TRBJ1-2	-	-	TRBV5-6	TGTGCCAGCAGCTTGGGAGGCGAGGATCTTGGCCTCTATGGCTACACCTTC	CASSLGGEDLGLYGYTF
TRBJ2-1	many	-	TRBV7-9	TGTGCCAGCAGCTTAAAGGCTCCCGATAACAATGAGCAGTTCTTC	CASSLKAPDNNEQFF
TRBJ2-7	few	-	TRBV6-1	TGTGCCAGCAGTAAGGCAGCTGGGGGATCGGGTGAGCAGTACTTC	CASSKAAGGSGEQYF
TRBJ2-5	many	TRBD2	TRBV3-1	TGTGCCAGCAGCCCTCGAGGGCTAGCGGGGGACCAAGAGACCCAGTACTTC	CASSPRGLAGDQETQYF
TRBJ2-5	many	-	TRBV12-3/TRBV12-4	TGTGCCAGCAGTTTATCGAGCGGACAAGAGACCCAGTACTTC	CASSLSSGQETQYF
TRBJ2-3	few	TRBD2	TRBV6-4	TGTGCCAGTCTAGCGGGGGCGAGACTGAACAGCACAGATACGCAGTATTTT	CASLAGARLNSTDTQYF
TRBJ2-7	-	TRBD2	TRBV29-1	TGCAGCGGTCAGGACGGGGGGAACGAGCAGTACTTC	CSGQDGGNEQYF
TRBJ2-5	-	-	TRBV10-3	TGTGCCATCGGATCTGTGACTATCGGAGAGACCCAGTACTTC	CAIGSVTIGETQYF
TRBJ1-2	-	-	TRBV7-2	TGTGCCAGCAGCGCAGGGACAAGCTATGGCTACACCTTC	CASSAGTSYGYTF
TRBJ2-2	many	-	TRBV12-3/TRBV12-4	TGTGCCAGCAGACCCTTGTACACCGGGGAGCTGTTTTTT	CASRPLYTGELFF